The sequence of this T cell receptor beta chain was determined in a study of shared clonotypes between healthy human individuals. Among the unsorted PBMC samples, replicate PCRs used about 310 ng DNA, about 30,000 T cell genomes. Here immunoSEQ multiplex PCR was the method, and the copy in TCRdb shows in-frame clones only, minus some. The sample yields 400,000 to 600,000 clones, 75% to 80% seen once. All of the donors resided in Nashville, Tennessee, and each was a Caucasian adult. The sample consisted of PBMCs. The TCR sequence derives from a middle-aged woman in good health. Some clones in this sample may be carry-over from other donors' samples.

The CDR3 region has the DNA TGTGCCAGCAGCCCCCGGGACAGCACAGATACGCAGTATTTT. Encoded protein: CASSPRDSTDTQYF. This rearrangement joins TRBV21-1 to TRBJ2-3. TRBV21-1 is a listed pseudogene. The CDR3 spans 14 residues.